The entry below gives a single TCR beta chain sequence along with its context. These data are taken from a study of blood T cell repertoires in COVID-19. Study background: The samples span acute and convalescent COVID-19 from the United States, Italy and Spain.

Clones were sequenced by immunoSEQ multiplex PCR, and TCRdb holds only the in-frame ones, with some missing. The table records about 120,000 clones, about 90% of them present only once. CDR3 length: 17 residues. Germline V lookup: CDR1 LNHDA, CDR2 SQIVND (reference sequence). V was cut by 4 bases and J by 0 bases, with 16 bases left in between. The receptor comes from a woman in her seventies with acute or convalescent COVID-19. Sequenced sample: peripheral blood. The V call is TRBV19, the J call TRBJ2-1; D possibly corresponds to TRBD2 (5 bases). The CDR3 DNA sequence: TGTGCCAGTAGTACGGCCCCGCCGGGGAGCTCCTACAATGAGCAGTTCTTC. It specifies CASSTAPPGSSYNEQFF.